This is a list of T cell receptor beta chains from one sample in a study of Tregs in tolerant kidney transplant recipients. Measured with immunoSEQ multiplex PCR; TCRdb has only the in-frame clones, and not every one. Of around 1,800 clones listed, about 64% are singletons. These TCRs' antigens remain unknown. What was sequenced was CD8+ T cells from blood cultured with allogeneic cells. These receptors were collected from a human donor in good health. CDR3s include the opening cysteine and the closing phenylalanine or tryptophan. The D gene is left open where the match is weak. Only part of the rows carry a size: once, few, many, or a class if the clone is expanded.

D: TRBD2; size: -; V: TRBV19; J: TRBJ2-7; DNA: TGTGCCAGTAGTATCGGGGGAGGGGTCTTCTCCTACGAGCAGTACTTC; CDR3: CASSIGGGVFSYEQYF
D: -; size: -; V: TRBV7-9; J: TRBJ1-2; DNA: TGTGCCAGCAGCCCCCTCCTTCAGGGAGGAAGGTATGGCTACACCTTC; CDR3: CASSPLLQGGRYGYTF
D: -; size: -; V: TRBV19; J: TRBJ2-1; DNA: TGTGCCAGTAGTCCGCTCGAGCACACGTGGAACAATGAGCAGTTCTTC; CDR3: CASSPLEHTWNNEQFF
D: -; size: -; V: TRBV7-2; J: TRBJ2-5; DNA: TGTGCCAGCAGCTTAATGCGGCGGGGGCCGGGGCTCGAGACCCAGTACTTC; CDR3: CASSLMRRGPGLETQYF
D: TRBD1; size: -; V: TRBV2; J: TRBJ1-2; DNA: TGTGCCAGCAGTGTAGGGCAGGGGGATGGCTACACCTTC; CDR3: CASSVGQGDGYTF
D: -; size: -; V: TRBV5-1; J: TRBJ2-5; DNA: TGCGCCAGCAGCTCTATTTCTCGGGAGACCCAGTACTTC; CDR3: CASSSISRETQYF
D: TRBD1; size: -; V: TRBV6-1; J: TRBJ2-5; DNA: TGTGCCAGCAGTGTACTCCGACAGGGGCCGTACCAAGAGACCCAGTACTTC; CDR3: CASSVLRQGPYQETQYF
D: -; size: -; V: TRBV29-1; J: TRBJ1-3; DNA: TGCAGCGTTGTCGGCAGCGGTGGAAACACCATATATTTT; CDR3: CSVVGSGGNTIYF
D: -; size: -; V: TRBV9; J: TRBJ1-3; DNA: TGTGCCAGCAGCGTTGGCAACTCTGGAAACACCATATATTTT; CDR3: CASSVGNSGNTIYF
D: -; size: few; V: TRBV5-4; J: TRBJ2-7; DNA: TGTGCCAGCAGCCATACAGGGCTAGCGATCTACGAGCAGTACTTC; CDR3: CASSHTGLAIYEQYF
D: TRBD2; size: -; V: TRBV4-1; J: TRBJ2-5; DNA: TGCGCCAGCAGCCAACCTGGACTAGGAGAGACCCAGTACTTC; CDR3: CASSQPGLGETQYF
D: -; size: few; V: TRBV30; J: TRBJ1-5; DNA: TGTGCCTGGGGACAGTATAGCAATCAGCCCCAGCATTTT; CDR3: CAWGQYSNQPQHF
D: TRBD1; size: -; V: TRBV19; J: TRBJ1-1; DNA: TGTGCCAGTAGTGCGTGGACAGGGGGCACTGAAGCTTTCTTT; CDR3: CASSAWTGGTEAFF
D: -; size: once; V: TRBV21-1; J: TRBJ2-1; DNA: TGTGCCAGCAGCAAAGGCTTTCCGGGACAGGGAAGGCAGTTCTTC; CDR3: CASSKGFPGQGRQFF
D: TRBD2; size: -; V: TRBV9; J: TRBJ2-7; DNA: TGTGCCAGCAGCCCTAGCGGGACGGCCTACGAGCAGTACTTC; CDR3: CASSPSGTAYEQYF
D: -; size: -; V: TRBV29-1; J: TRBJ2-7; DNA: TGCAGCGTCCAAGGGGGCTACGAGCAGTACTTC; CDR3: CSVQGGYEQYF
D: TRBD2; size: -; V: TRBV2; J: TRBJ2-2; DNA: TGTGCCAGCAGTGAATTGAGGGGGCGGGGGGGCACCGGGGAGCTGTTTTTT; CDR3: CASSELRGRGGTGELFF
D: -; size: -; V: TRBV27; J: TRBJ2-7; DNA: TGTGCCAGCAGTCCCCGGGACCATTCCTACGAGCAGTACTTC; CDR3: CASSPRDHSYEQYF
D: -; size: once; V: TRBV4-1; J: TRBJ2-7; DNA: TGCGCCAGCAGCCAAGAGTCAGGGTCCTACGAGCAGTACTTC; CDR3: CASSQESGSYEQYF
D: -; size: -; V: TRBV9; J: TRBJ2-1; DNA: TGTGCCAGCAGCCCCCGGGGCTCCATCTACAATGAGCAGTTCTTC; CDR3: CASSPRGSIYNEQFF
D: -; size: -; V: TRBV2; J: TRBJ1-3; DNA: TGTGCCAGCAGTGACCTGCCAGGCTCTGGAAACACCATATATTTT; CDR3: CASSDLPGSGNTIYF
D: -; size: -; V: TRBV11-2; J: TRBJ2-7; DNA: TGTGCCAGCAGCTTAGGGTTCGAGCAGTACTTC; CDR3: CASSLGFEQYF
D: -; size: few; V: TRBV4-2; J: TRBJ1-2; DNA: TGTGCCAGCAGCCAAGTGGAGGGCTATGGCTACACCTTC; CDR3: CASSQVEGYGYTF
D: -; size: -; V: TRBV19; J: TRBJ1-1; DNA: TGTGCCAGTACCCCAGGGCTATCGGGAACTGAAGCTTTCTTT; CDR3: CASTPGLSGTEAFF
D: TRBD2; size: few; V: TRBV27; J: TRBJ2-3; DNA: TGTGCCAGCAGGTTACTAGCGGGAGGTACAGATACGCAGTATTTT; CDR3: CASRLLAGGTDTQYF
D: -; size: -; V: TRBV27; J: TRBJ2-1; DNA: TGTGCCAGCAGTCTTGGCGCAGGAGTAAGGTGGGAGCAGTTCTTC; CDR3: CASSLGAGVRWEQFF
D: -; size: -; V: TRBV19; J: TRBJ2-7; DNA: TGTGCCAGTAGTATAACAGTGAGGGGGAACGAGCAGTACTTC; CDR3: CASSITVRGNEQYF
D: -; size: -; V: TRBV7-9; J: TRBJ2-2; DNA: TGTGCCAGCCTAGGGGCGAAGTCGAACACCGGGGAGCTGTTTTTT; CDR3: CASLGAKSNTGELFF
D: -; size: -; V: TRBV5-6; J: TRBJ1-2; DNA: TGTGCCAGCCAGGCGGGGAACTATGGCTACACCTTC; CDR3: CASQAGNYGYTF
D: TRBD1; size: -; V: TRBV6-5; J: TRBJ1-2; DNA: TGTGCCAGCATTTCTGGGGACAGGGTGGCCTTC; CDR3: CASISGDRVAF
D: -; size: -; V: TRBV30; J: TRBJ2-2; DNA: TGTGCCTGGAGTTATGGGGGTCGGGAGCTGTTTTTT; CDR3: CAWSYGGRELFF
D: -; size: few; V: TRBV27; J: TRBJ2-6; DNA: TGTGCCAGCAGCCTCTCTGGGGCCAACGTCCTGACTTTC; CDR3: CASSLSGANVLTF
D: -; size: -; V: TRBV5-1; J: TRBJ2-3; DNA: TGCGCCAGCAGCTTGGCAGTCGGCACAGATACGCAGTATTTT; CDR3: CASSLAVGTDTQYF
D: TRBD1; size: -; V: TRBV30; J: TRBJ2-7; DNA: TGTGCCTGGGGGACAGGGGGCTACGAGCAGTACTTC; CDR3: CAWGTGGYEQYF
D: -; size: few; V: TRBV2; J: TRBJ1-1; DNA: TGTGCCAGCACCTTGCCCCTCCCGAGCGCTTTCTTT; CDR3: CASTLPLPSAFF
D: -; size: -; V: TRBV7-3; J: TRBJ1-3; DNA: TGTGCCAGCAGCTTAACGTCCGGACAGTCCCCTGGAAACACCATATATTTT; CDR3: CASSLTSGQSPGNTIYF
D: -; size: few; V: TRBV15; J: TRBJ2-5; DNA: TGTGCCACCAGCAGTCTACATTCCGGGCCTCAGGCGGAGACCCAGTACTTC; CDR3: CATSSLHSGPQAETQYF
D: TRBD1; size: few; V: TRBV7-9; J: TRBJ1-6; DNA: TGTGCCAGCAGCTCTATGACAGGGGGATCGTCACCCCTCCACTTT; CDR3: CASSSMTGGSSPLHF
D: -; size: -; V: TRBV9; J: TRBJ1-2; DNA: TGTGCCAGCAGCGTGAGATTGGACACAGCTAACTATGGCTACACCTTC; CDR3: CASSVRLDTANYGYTF